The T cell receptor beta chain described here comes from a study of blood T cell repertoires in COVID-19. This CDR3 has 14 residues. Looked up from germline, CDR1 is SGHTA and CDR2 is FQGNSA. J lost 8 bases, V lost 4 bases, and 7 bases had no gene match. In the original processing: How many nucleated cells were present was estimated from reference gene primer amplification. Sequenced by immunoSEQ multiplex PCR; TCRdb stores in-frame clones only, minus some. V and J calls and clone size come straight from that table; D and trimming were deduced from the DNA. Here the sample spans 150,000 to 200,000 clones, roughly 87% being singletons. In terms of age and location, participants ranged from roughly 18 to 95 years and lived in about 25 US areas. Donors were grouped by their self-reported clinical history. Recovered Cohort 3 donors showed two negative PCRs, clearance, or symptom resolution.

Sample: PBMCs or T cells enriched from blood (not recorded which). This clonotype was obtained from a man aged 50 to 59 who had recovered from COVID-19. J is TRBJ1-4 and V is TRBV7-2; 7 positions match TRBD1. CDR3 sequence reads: CASSYDREEEKLFF. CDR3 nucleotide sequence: TGTGCCAGCAGCTATGACAGGGAGGAGGAAAAACTGTTTTTT. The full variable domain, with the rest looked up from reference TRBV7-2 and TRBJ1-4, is GAGVSQSPSNKVTEKGKDVELRCDPISGHTALYWYRQSLGQGLEFLIYFQGNSAPDKSGLPSDRFSAERTGGSVSTLTIQRTQQEDSAVYLCASSYDREEEKLFFGSGTQLSVL.